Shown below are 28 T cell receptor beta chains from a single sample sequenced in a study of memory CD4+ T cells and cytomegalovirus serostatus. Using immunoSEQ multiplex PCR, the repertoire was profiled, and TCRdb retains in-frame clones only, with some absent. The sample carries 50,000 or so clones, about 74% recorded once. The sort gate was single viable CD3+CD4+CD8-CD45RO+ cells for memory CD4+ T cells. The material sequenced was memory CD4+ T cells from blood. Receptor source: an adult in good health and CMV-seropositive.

The CDR3 reads CASSHLFSDGDGYTF. The CDR3 DNA follows: TGTGCCAGCAGCCATTTATTCTCCGATGGGGATGGCTACACCTTC. The chain has TRBV7-2 and TRBJ1-2; the D is unclear. The germline V gene encodes CDR1 SGHTA and CDR2 FQGNSA. The CDR3 is 15 residues long. Trimming shortened V by 5 bases and J by 6 bases, and 19 bases separated the two germline ends.

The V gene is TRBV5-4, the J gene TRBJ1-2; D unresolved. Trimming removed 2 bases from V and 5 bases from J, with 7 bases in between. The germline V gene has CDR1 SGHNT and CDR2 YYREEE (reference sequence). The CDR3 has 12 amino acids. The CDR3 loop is CASSFNLYGYTF. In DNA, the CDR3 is TGTGCCAGCAGCTTTAACTTATATGGCTACACCTTC.

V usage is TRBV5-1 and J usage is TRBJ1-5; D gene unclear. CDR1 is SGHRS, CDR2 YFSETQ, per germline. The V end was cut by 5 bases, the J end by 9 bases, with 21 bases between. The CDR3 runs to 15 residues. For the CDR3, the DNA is TGCGCCAGCAGGGAGAGGCCTGAGCGGGGTCGGCCCCAGCATTTT. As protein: CASRERPERGRPQHF.

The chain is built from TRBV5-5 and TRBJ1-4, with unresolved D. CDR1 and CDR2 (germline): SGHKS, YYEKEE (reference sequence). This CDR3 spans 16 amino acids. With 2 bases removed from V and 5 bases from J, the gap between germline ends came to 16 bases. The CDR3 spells CASSFFFGQENEKLFF. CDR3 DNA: TGTGCCAGCAGCTTCTTTTTTGGGCAGGAAAATGAAAAACTGTTTTTT.

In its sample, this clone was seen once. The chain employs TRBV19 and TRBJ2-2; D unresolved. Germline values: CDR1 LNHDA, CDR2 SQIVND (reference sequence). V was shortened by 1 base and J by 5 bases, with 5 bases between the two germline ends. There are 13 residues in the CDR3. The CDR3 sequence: CASSIVPTGELFF. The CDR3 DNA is TGTGCCAGTAGTATAGTTCCGACCGGGGAGCTGTTTTTT.

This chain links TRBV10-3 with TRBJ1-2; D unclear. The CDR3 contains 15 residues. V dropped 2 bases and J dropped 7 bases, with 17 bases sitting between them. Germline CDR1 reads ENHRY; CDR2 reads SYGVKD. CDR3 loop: CAISENPLRAGGYTF. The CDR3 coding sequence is TGTGCCATCAGTGAGAATCCGTTGCGGGCCGGTGGCTACACCTTC.

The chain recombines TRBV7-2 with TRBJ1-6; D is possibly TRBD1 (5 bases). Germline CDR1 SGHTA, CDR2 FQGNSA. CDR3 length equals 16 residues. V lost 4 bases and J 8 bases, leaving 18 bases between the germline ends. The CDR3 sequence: CASSSSGPGGDSPLHF. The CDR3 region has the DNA TGTGCCAGCAGCTCTTCGGGTCCGGGGGGGGATTCACCCCTCCACTTT.

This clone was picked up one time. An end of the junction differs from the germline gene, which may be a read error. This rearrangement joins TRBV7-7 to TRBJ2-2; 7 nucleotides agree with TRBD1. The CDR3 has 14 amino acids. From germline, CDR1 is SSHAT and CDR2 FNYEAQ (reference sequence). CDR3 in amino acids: CASSTDRATGELFF. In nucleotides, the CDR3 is TGTGCTAGCAGTACCGACAGGGCCACCGGGGAGCTGTTTTTT.

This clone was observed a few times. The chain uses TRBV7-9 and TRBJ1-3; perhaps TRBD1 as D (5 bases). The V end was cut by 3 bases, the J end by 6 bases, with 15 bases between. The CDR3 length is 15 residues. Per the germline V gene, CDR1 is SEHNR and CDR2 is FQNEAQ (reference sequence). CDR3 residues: CASSLEGFRENTIYF. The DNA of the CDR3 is TGTGCCAGCAGCTTGGAGGGGTTCAGGGAAAACACCATATATTTT.

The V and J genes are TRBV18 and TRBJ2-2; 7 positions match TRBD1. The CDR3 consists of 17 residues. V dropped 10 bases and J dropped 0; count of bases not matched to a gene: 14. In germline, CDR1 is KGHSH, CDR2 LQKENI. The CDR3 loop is CATRWDQTGTNTGELFF. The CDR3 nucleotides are TGTGCCACACGATGGGACCAGACAGGGACGAACACCGGGGAGCTGTTTTTT.

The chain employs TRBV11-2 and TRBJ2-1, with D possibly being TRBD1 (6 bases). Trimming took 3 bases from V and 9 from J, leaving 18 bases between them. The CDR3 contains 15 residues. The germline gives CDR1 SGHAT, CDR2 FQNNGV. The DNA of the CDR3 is TGTGCCAGCAGCTTTGGTTTTATTGGGGGCAGTGAGCAGTTCTTC. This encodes CASSFGFIGGSEQFF. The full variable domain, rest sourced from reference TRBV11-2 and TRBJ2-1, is EAGVAQSPRYKIIEKRQSVAFWCNPISGHATLYWYQQILGQGPKLLIQFQNNGVVDDSQLPKDRFSAERLKGVDSTLKIQPAKLEDSAVYLCASSFGFIGGSEQFFGPGTRLTVL.

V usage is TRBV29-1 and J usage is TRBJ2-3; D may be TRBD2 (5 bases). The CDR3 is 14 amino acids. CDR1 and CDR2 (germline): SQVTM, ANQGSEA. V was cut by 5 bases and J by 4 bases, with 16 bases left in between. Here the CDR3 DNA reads TGCAGCGTTTACATTGGCGCCGGGGCAGATACGCAGTATTTT. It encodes CSVYIGAGADTQYF.

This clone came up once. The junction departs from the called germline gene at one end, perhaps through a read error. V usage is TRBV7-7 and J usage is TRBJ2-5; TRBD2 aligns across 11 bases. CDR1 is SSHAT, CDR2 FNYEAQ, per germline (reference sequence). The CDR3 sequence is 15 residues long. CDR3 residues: CASSPGLAVEETQYF. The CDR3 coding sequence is TGTGCTAGCAGCCCGGGACTAGCGGTCGAAGAGACCCAGTACTTC.

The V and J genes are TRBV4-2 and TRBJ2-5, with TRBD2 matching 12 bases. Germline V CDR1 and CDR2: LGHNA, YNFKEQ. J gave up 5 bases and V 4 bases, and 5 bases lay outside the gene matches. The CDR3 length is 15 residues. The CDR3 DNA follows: TGTGCCAGCAGCCCTGGACTAGCGGGGACGGAGACCCAGTACTTC. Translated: CASSPGLAGTETQYF.

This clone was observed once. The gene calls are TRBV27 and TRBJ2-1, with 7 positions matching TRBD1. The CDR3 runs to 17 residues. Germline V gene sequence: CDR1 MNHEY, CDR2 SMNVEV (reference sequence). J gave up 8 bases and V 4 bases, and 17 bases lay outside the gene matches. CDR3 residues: CASSSPADRRAPDEQFF. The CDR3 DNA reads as TGTGCCAGCAGTTCCCCCGCGGACAGGCGGGCGCCTGATGAGCAGTTCTTC.

This CDR3 reads CATSRGPGAGGYTEAFF. DNA of the CDR3: TGTGCCACCAGCAGAGGCCCGGGGGCAGGGGGGTACACTGAAGCTTTCTTT. V gene TRBV15 combines with J gene TRBJ1-1; 7 bases are a match to TRBD1. The J segment lost 3 bases and the V segment lost 1 base, leaving 11 bases of the junction unmatched. The V gene's germline CDR1 is LNHNV and CDR2 YYDKDF (reference sequence). The CDR3 extends over 17 amino acids. The whole variable domain, remainder taken from reference TRBV15 and TRBJ1-1, is DAMVIQNPRYQVTQFGKPVTLSCSQTLNHNVMYWYQQKSSQAPKLLFHYYDKDFNNEADTPDNFQSRRPNTSFCFLDIRSPGLGDTAMYLCATSRGPGAGGYTEAFFGQGTRLTVV.

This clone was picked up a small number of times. The CDR3 is CASSQELASYNEQFF. The CDR3 bases are TGCGCCAGCAGCCAAGAATTGGCCAGCTACAATGAGCAGTTCTTC. V is TRBV4-3 and J is TRBJ2-1; D is unresolved. Between the trimmed V and J ends, which lost 0 bases and 3 bases, there was a span of 9 bases. The CDR3 is 15 amino acids. CDR1 LGHNA and CDR2 YSLEER come from the germline V gene.

The CDR3 DNA is TGTGCCAGCAGTGAAGGGCCCGGGACAGGGAACGAGCAGTACTTC. Residues: CASSEGPGTGNEQYF. V usage is TRBV6-1 and J usage is TRBJ2-7; 9 bases are a match to TRBD1. CDR1 is MNHNS, CDR2 SASEGT, per germline. This CDR3 is 15 amino acids long. Trimming removed 1 base from V and 5 bases from J; junction bases left unmatched: 6.

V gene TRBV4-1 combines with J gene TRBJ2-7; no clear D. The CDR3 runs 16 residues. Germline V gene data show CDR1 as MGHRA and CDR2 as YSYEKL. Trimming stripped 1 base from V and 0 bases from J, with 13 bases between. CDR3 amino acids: CASSQGARGASYEQYF. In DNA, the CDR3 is TGCGCCAGCAGCCAAGGAGCACGAGGAGCCTCCTACGAGCAGTACTTC.

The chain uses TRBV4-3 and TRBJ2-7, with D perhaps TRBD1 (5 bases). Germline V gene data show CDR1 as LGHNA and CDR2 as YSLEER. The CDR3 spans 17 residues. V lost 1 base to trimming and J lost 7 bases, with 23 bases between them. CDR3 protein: CASSQGYRGAADNEQYF. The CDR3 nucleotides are TGCGCCAGCAGCCAAGGTTATAGGGGCGCGGCGGATAATGAGCAGTACTTC.

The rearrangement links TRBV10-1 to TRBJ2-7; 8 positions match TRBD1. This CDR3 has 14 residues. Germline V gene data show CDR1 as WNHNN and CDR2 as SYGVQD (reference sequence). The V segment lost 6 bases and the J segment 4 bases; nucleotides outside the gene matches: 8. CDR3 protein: CASSVDRGIYEQYF. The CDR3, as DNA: TGCGCCAGCAGCGTCGACAGGGGCATATACGAGCAGTACTTC.

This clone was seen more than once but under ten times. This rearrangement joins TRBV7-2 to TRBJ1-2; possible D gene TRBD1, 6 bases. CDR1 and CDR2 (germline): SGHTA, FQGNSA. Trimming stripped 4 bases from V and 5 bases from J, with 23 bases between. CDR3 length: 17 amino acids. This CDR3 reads CASSSPLPGARTYGYTF. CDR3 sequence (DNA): TGTGCCAGCAGCTCCCCCCTACCAGGGGCCAGAACGTATGGCTACACCTTC.

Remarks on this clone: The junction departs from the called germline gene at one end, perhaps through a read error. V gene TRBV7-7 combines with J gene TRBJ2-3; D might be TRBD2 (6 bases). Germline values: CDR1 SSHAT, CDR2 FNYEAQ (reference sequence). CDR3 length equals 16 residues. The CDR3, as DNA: TGTGCTAGCAGCTTAAAACCGGGGGATAGCACAGATACGCAGTATTTT. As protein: CASSLKPGDSTDTQYF.

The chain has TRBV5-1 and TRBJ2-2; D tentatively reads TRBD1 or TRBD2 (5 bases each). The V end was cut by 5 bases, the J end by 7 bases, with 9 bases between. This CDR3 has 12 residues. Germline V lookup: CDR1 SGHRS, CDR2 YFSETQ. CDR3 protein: CASRSGRGELFF. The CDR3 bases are TGCGCCAGCAGGTCGGGACGCGGGGAGCTGTTTTTT.

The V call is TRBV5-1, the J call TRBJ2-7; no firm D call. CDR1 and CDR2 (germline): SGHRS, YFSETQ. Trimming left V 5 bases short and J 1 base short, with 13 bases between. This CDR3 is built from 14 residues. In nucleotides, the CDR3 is TGCGCCAGCAGGTTCGAGGACGGTTCCTACGAGCAGTACTTC. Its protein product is CASRFEDGSYEQYF.

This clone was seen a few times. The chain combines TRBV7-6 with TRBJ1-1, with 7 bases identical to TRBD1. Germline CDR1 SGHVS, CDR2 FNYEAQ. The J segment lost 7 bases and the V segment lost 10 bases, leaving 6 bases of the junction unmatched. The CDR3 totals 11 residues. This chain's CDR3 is CAIETGFEAFF. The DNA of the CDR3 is TGTGCCATCGAGACAGGGTTTGAAGCTTTCTTT.

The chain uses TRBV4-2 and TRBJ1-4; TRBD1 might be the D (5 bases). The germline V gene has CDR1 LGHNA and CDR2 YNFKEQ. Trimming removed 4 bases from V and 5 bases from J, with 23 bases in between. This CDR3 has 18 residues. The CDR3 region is CASSPLGGSEGPNEKLFF. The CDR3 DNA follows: TGTGCCAGCAGCCCCCTCGGTGGCTCCGAGGGGCCGAATGAAAAACTGTTTTTT.

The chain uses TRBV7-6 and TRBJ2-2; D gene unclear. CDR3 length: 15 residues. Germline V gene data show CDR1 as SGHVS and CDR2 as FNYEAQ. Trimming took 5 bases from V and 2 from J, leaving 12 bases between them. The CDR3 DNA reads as TGTGCCAGCAGCCGTTCTCTACCTAACACCGGGGAGCTGTTTTTT. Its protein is CASSRSLPNTGELFF.